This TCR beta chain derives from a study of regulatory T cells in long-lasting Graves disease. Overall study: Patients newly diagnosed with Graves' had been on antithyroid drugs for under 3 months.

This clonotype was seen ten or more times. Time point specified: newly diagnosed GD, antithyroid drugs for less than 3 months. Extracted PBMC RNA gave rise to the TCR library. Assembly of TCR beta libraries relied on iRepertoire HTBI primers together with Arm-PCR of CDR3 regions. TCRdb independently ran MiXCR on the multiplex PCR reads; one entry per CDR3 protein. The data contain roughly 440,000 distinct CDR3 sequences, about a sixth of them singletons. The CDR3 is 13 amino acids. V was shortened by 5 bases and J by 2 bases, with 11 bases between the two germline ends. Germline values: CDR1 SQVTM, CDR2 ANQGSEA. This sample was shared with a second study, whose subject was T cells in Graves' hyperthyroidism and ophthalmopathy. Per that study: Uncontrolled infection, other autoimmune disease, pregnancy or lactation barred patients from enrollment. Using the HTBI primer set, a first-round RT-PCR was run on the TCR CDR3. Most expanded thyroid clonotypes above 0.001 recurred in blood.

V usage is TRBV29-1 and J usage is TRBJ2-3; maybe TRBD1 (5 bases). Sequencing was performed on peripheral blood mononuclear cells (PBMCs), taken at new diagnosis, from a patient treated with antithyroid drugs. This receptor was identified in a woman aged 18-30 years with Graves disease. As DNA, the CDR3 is TGCAGCGTTAGGACAAGACTCACAGATACGCAGTATTTT. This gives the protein CSVRTRLTDTQYF.